The 4 T cell receptor beta chains reported below all come from one sample, sequenced in a study of shared clonotypes between healthy human individuals. CD8 cells classed as naive were CD45RO-negative and positively selected for CCR7, excluding terminally differentiated effector memory CD45RA+ cells. Repertoires were generated with immunoSEQ multiplex PCR, while TCRdb's copy carries only in-frame clones and drops some. The profile shows about 2 million clones, around 96% of them singletons. The specimen sequenced was naive CD8+ T cells sorted from blood. The receptors derive from a man between 18 and 29 years old in good health.

This clone was picked up one time. Other nucleotide sequences from this sample produce the same CDR3. This chain connects TRBV27 to TRBJ2-1; 12 bases fit TRBD2. Germline CDR1 reads MNHEY; CDR2 reads SMNVEV (reference sequence). V dropped 3 bases and J dropped 1; count of bases not matched to a gene: 1. The CDR3 covers 16 residues. The CDR3 DNA is TGTGCCAGCAGTTTGGGACTAGCGGGTTCCTACAATGAGCAGTTCTTC. It is translated as CASSLGLAGSYNEQFF.

The rearrangement joins TRBV4-1 to TRBJ1-5; 9 bases are a match to TRBD1. The CDR3 length is 17 residues. Per the germline V gene, CDR1 is MGHRA and CDR2 is YSYEKL. The trim removed 2 bases at V and 7 bases at J, leaving 12 bases unmatched. The CDR3 region is CASSQYPPGQGSQPQHF. As DNA, the CDR3 is TGCGCCAGCAGCCAATACCCTCCGGGACAGGGATCCCAGCCCCAGCATTTT.

This chain connects TRBV7-9 to TRBJ2-7, with 9 bases identical to TRBD1. Germline lookup yields CDR1 SEHNR and CDR2 FQNEAQ (reference sequence). V gave up 5 bases and J gave up 3 bases; unmatched junction bases: 11. This CDR3 comprises 16 residues. The CDR3 here is CASSPRTGEKLYEQYF. The CDR3 region has the DNA TGTGCCAGCAGCCCCCGGACAGGGGAAAAACTCTACGAGCAGTACTTC.

Notes on this clone: Compared with germline, one end of the junction differs, possibly owing to a read error. The chain carries TRBV7-2 and TRBJ2-7, with 10 bases aligning to TRBD2. This CDR3 spans 16 amino acids. CDR1 is SGHTA, CDR2 FQGNSA, per germline. DNA for the CDR3: TGTGCCGGCAGCCCCCGCGGGGCTAGCGGGAGCTACGAGCAGTACTTC. Translating gives CAGSPRGASGSYEQYF.